This T cell receptor (beta chain) was profiled in a study of CD8+ T cells in alopecia areata. General observations from the study: In scalp samples, resident alphabeta T cells of normal skin are also sequenced. Mice showed clearer TCR sharing than patients did, a gap that was possibly HLA-related.

V lost 6 bases, J lost 0 bases, and 5 bases stayed unmatched. This CDR3 region has 14 residues. The germline CDR1 and CDR2 sequences are SQVTM and ANQGSEA. This clone was observed a handful of times. Its antigen is not identified. PBMCs were stained for CD3, CD4 and CD8, and CD4+ and CD8+ T cells were sorted. After isolation, RNA underwent reverse transcription to generate cDNA as the sequencing template. Assay used: immunoSEQ multiplex PCR; TCRdb lists only in-frame clones, some missing. The table lists 150,000 or so clones, more than 45% of them singletons. The rearrangement joins TRBV29-1 to TRBJ1-3, with 7 bases identical to TRBD1. The receptor was isolated from a human donor with alopecia areata. The specimen was CD4+ T cells sorted from blood. The CDR3 loop is CSVRDRSSGNTIYF. DNA of the CDR3: TGCAGCGTCAGGGACAGAAGCTCTGGAAACACCATATATTTT.